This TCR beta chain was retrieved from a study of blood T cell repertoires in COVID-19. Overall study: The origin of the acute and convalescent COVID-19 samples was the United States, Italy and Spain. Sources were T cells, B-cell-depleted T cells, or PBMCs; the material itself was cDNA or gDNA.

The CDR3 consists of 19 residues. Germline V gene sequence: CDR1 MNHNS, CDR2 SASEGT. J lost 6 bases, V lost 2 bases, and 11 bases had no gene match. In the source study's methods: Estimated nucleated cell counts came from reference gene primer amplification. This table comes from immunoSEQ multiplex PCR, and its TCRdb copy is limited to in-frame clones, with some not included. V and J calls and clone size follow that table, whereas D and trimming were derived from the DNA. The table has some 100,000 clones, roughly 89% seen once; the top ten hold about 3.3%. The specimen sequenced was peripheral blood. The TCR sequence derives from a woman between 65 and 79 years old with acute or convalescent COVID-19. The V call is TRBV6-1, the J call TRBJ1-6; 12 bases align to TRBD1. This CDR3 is CASSELPGTGGLGNSPLHF. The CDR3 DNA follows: TGTGCCAGCAGTGAACTACCCGGGACAGGGGGCTTGGGTAATTCACCCCTCCACTTT.